Sequencing of this T cell receptor (beta chain) was carried out in a study of T-cell memory formation after mild COVID-19. In TCRdb, the 5' RACE reads were re-called with MiXCR into one record per CDR3 protein. Here the sample spans about 420,000 distinct CDR3 sequences, around a quarter being singletons. Germline CDR1 is KGHSH and CDR2 is LQKENI. There are 13 residues in the CDR3. With V trimmed by 1 base and J by 9 bases, 4 bases remained unmatched. The sample was PBMCs or a T cell subset sorted from them (not recorded which). The chain carries TRBV18 and TRBJ2-7; 9 bases line up with TRBD1. The TCR sequence derives from an adult woman who had mild COVID-19 (a few samples of this study predate the infection). Cell type and time point are not known. CDR3 sequence (DNA): TGTGCCAGCTCACCACGGACAGGGGCGGGGCAGTACTTC. This sequence encodes CASSPRTGAGQYF.